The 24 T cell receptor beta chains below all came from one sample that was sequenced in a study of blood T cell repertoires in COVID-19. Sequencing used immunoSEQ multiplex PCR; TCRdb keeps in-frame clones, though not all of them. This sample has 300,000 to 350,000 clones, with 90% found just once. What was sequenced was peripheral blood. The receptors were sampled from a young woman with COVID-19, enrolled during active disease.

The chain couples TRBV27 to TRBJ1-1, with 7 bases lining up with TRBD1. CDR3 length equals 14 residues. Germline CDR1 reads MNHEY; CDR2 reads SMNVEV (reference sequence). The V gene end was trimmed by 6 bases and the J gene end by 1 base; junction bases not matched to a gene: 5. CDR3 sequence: CASSRDSANTEAFF. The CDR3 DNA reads TGTGCCAGCAGCAGGGACAGTGCGAACACTGAAGCTTTCTTT.

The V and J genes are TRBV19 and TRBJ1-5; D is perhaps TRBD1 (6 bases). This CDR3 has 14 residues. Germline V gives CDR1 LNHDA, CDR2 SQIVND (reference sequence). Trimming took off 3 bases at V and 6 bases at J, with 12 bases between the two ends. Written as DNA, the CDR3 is TGTGCCAGTAGTATTGGGGGCGCGGGTCAGCCCCAGCATTTT. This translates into CASSIGGAGQPQHF.

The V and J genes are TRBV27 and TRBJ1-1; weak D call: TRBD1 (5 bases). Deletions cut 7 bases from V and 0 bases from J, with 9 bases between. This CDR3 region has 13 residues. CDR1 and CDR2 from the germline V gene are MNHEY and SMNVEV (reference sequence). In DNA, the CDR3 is TGTGCCAGCAAACAGGTTGTGAACACTGAAGCTTTCTTT. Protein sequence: CASKQVVNTEAFF.

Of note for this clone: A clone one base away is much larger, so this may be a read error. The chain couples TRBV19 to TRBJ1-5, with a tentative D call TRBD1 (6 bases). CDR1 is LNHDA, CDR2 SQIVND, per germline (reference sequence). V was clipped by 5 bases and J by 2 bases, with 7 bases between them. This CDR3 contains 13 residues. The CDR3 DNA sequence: TGTGCCAGTAGTTACAGGGGCAATCAGCCCCAGCATTTT. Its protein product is CASSYRGNQPQHF.

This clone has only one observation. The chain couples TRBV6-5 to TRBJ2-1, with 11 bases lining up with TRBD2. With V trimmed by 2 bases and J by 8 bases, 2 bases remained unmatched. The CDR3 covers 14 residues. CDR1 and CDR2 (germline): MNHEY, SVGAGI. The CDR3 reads CASSYPLAGDEQFF. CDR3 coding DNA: TGTGCCAGCAGTTACCCACTAGCGGGAGATGAGCAGTTCTTC.

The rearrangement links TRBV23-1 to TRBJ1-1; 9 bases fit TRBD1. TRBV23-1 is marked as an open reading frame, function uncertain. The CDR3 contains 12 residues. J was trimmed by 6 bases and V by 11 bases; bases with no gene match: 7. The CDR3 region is CAVDRGVAEAFF. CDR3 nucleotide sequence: TGCGCCGTAGACAGGGGGGTCGCTGAAGCTTTCTTT.

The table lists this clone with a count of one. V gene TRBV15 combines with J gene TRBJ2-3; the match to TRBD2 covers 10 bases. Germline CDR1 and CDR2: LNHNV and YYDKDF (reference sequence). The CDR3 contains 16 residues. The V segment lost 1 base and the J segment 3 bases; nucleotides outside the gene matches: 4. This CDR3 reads CATSRGGLAETDTQYF. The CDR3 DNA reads TGTGCCACCAGCAGAGGCGGACTAGCGGAAACAGATACGCAGTATTTT.

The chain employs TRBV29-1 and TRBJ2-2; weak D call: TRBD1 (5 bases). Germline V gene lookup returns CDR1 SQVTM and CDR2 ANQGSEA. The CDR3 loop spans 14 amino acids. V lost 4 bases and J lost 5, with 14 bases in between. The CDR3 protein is CSVGAGRGTGELFF. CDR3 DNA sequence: TGCAGCGTTGGGGCAGGGCGAGGAACCGGGGAGCTGTTTTTT.

The CDR3 DNA sequence: TGTGCCAGCAGCCAGCTGGGGGGAGTAAATTCACCCCTCCACTTT. Amino acid sequence: CASSQLGGVNSPLHF. This rearrangement joins TRBV11-2 to TRBJ1-6, with a weak D call TRBD1 (5 bases). The CDR3 contains 15 residues. The germline CDR1 and CDR2 sequences are SGHAT and FQNNGV. The V end was cut by 5 bases, the J end by 7 bases, with 15 bases between.

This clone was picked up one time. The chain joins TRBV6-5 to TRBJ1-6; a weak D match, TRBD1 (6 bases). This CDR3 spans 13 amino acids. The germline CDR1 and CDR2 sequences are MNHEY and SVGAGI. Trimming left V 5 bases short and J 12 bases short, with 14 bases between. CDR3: CASSNNRERPLHF. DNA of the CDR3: TGTGCCAGCAGTAACAACAGGGAAAGACCCCTCCACTTT.

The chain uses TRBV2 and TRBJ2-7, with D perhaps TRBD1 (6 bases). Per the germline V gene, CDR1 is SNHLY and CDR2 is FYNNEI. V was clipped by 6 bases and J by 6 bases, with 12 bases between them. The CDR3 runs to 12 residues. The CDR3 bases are TGTGCCAGCAGGCAGGGGCTGAGCGAGCAGTACTTC. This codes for CASRQGLSEQYF.

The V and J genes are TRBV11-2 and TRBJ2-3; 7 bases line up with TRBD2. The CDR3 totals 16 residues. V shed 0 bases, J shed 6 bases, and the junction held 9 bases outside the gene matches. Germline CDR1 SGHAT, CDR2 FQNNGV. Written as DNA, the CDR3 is TGTGCCAGCAGCTTAGATGTGGGGGGAGGGGCTGATACGCAGTATTTT. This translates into CASSLDVGGGADTQYF.

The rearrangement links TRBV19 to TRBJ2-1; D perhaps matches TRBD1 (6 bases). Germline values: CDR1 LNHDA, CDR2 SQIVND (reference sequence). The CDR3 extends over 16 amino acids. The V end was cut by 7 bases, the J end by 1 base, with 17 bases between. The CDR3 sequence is CASNEDSASSYNEQFF. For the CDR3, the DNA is TGTGCCAGTAACGAGGACAGTGCCTCATCCTACAATGAGCAGTTCTTC.

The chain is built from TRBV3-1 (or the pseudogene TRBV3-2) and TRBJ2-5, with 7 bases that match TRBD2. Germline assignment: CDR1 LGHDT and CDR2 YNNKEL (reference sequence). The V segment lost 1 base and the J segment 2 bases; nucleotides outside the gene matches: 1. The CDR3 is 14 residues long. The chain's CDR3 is CASSQGGGQETQYF. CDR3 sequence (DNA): TGTGCCAGCAGCCAAGGGGGGGGGCAAGAGACCCAGTACTTC.

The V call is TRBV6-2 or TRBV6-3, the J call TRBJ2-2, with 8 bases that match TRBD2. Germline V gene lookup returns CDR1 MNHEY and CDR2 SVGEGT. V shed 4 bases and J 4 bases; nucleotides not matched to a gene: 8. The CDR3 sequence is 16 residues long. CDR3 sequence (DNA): TGTGCCAGCAGTTCTGCGGGAGGATGGGGCACCGGGGAGCTGTTTTTT. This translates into CASSSAGGWGTGELFF.

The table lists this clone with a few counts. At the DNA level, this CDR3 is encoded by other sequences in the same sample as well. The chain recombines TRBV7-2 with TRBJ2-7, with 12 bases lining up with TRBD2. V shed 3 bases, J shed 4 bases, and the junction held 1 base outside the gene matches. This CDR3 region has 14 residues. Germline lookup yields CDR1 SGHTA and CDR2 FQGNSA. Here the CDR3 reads CASSLTSGSYEQYF. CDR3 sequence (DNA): TGTGCCAGCAGCTTGACTAGCGGGAGTTACGAGCAGTACTTC. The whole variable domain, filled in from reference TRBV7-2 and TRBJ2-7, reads GAGVSQSPSNKVTEKGKDVELRCDPISGHTALYWYRQSLGQGLEFLIYFQGNSAPDKSGLPSDRFSAERTGGSVSTLTIQRTQQEDSAVYLCASSLTSGSYEQYFGPGTRLTVT.

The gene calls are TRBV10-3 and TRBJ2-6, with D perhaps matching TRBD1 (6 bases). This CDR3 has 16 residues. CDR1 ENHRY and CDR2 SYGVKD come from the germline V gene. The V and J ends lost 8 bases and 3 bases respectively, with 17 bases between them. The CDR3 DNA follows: TGTGCCATCGGGGACACAGGGTTGGGTGGGGCCAACGTCCTGACTTTC. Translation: CAIGDTGLGGANVLTF.

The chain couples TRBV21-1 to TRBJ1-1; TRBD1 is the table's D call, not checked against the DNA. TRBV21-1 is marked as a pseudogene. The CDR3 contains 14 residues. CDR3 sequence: CASSFRGSNTEAFF. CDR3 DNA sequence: TGTGCCAGCAGCTTCAGGGGATCGAACACTGAAGCTTTCTTT.

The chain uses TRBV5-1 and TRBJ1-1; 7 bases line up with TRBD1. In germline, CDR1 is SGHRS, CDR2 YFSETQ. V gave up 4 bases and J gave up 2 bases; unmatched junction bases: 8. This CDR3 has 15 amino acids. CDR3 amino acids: CASSPQGWGNTEAFF. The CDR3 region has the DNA TGCGCCAGCAGCCCACAGGGGTGGGGTAACACTGAAGCTTTCTTT.

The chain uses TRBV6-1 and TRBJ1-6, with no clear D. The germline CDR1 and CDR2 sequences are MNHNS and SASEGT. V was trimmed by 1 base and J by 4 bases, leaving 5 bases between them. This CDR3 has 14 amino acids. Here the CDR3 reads CASSEDSYNSPLHF. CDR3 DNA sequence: TGTGCCAGCAGTGAAGACAGTTATAATTCACCCCTCCACTTT.

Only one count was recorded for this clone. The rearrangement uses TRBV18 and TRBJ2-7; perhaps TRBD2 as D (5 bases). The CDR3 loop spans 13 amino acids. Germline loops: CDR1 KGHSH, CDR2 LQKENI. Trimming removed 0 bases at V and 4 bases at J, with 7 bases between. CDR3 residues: CASSPPSGYEQYF. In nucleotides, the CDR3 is TGTGCCAGCTCACCACCGAGCGGATACGAGCAGTACTTC.

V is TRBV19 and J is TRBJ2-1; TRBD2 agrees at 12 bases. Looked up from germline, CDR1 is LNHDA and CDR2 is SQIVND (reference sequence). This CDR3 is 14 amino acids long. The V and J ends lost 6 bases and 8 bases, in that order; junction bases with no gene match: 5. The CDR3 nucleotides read TGTGCCAGTAGCCGGACTAGCGGGGAGTATGAGCAGTTCTTC. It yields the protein CASSRTSGEYEQFF.

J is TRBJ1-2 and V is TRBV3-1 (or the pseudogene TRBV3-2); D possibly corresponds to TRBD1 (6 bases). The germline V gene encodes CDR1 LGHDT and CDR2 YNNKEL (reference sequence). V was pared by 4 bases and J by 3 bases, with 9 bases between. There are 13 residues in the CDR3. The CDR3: CASSLKGDYGYTF. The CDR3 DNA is TGTGCCAGCAGCCTAAAGGGGGACTATGGCTACACCTTC.

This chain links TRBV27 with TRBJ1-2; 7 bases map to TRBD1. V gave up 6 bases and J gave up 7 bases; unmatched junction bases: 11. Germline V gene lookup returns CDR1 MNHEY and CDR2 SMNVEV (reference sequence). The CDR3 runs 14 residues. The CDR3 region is CASRTTGLISGYTF. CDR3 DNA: TGTGCCAGCAGAACGACAGGGTTGATCTCTGGCTACACCTTC.